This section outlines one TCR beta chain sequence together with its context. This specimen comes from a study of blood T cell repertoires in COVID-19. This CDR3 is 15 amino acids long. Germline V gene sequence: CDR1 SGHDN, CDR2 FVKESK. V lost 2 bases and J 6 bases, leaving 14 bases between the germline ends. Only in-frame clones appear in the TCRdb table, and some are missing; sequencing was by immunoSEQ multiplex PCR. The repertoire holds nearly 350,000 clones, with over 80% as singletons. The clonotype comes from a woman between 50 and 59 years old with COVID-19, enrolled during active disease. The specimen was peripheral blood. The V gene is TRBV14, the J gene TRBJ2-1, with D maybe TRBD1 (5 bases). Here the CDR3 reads CASSQTGFPSNEQFF. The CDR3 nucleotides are TGTGCCAGCAGCCAAACAGGTTTTCCGTCCAATGAGCAGTTCTTC.